This TCR beta chain was observed in a study of patients and donors after allogeneic stem cell transplantation. TCRdb recomputed calls from the RT-PCR reads with MiXCR, one row per CDR3 protein. The sample yields some 960,000 distinct CDR3 sequences, roughly 18% seen once. V shed 6 bases and J 8 bases; nucleotides not matched to a gene: 11. CDR3 size: 16 residues. Germline assignment: CDR1 DFQATT and CDR2 SNEGSKA (reference sequence). This clonotype has more than one count but fewer than ten. The specimen was blood, either unsorted or a sorted T cell fraction (not recorded which). The chain recombines TRBV20-1 with TRBJ2-1, with TRBD2 identical over 15 bases. This receptor was identified in a human donor who was either an allogeneic HSCT recipient or a stem cell or donor lymphocyte infusion donor (not recorded which). It is not recorded whose cells these are; they may come from a transplant donor. CDR3 amino acids: CSARGLAGGPGYEQFF. For the CDR3, the DNA is TGCAGTGCCCGTGGACTAGCGGGAGGGCCTGGGTATGAGCAGTTCTTC.